This section outlines one TCR beta chain sequence together with its context. Its matching antigen is unknown. PCR was performed using 60 Vbeta and 13 Jbeta primers. Clones were sequenced by immunoSEQ multiplex PCR, and TCRdb holds only the in-frame ones, with some missing. The sample lists approximately 110,000 clones, about 79% occurring once. Per the germline V gene, CDR1 is PRHDT and CDR2 is FYEKMQ (reference sequence). The CDR3 runs to 13 residues. Trimming took off 5 bases at V and 5 bases at J, with 10 bases between the two ends. The data were taken from a study of cytomegalovirus exposure and HLA in healthy donors. Overall study: Around 80 million unique TCR sequences came from HLA-typed donors in an early release.

Study-wide results and caveats: Across donors, sequencing depth was assumed by presence/absence analyses to be roughly uniform. Clonal expansion was found to be greater in HLA-associated TCR beta chains than in equally common others in a later analysis. Reported results showed that the classifier diagnosed cytomegalovirus status with high specificity and sensitivity.

This clonotype was sampled from a man aged 50 or older in good health and CMV-seronegative. The chain employs TRBV13 and TRBJ2-1, with D perhaps TRBD1 (6 bases). Material for sequencing was PBMCs. As DNA, the CDR3 is TGTGCCAGCAGCCCAAGGACAGACAATGAGCAGTTCTTC. It yields the protein CASSPRTDNEQFF.